This T cell receptor beta chain was recovered during a study of shared clonotypes between healthy human individuals. Study details: Plates per donor: three CD4 naive, three CD4 memory, two CD8 naive, one CD8 memory. Overall study results and limits: The expectation was that sequencing depth would affect clonotype sharing among donors.

CDR1 is SQVTM and CDR2 is ANQGSEA in the germline V gene. V shed 7 bases and J 7 bases; nucleotides not matched to a gene: 5. This CDR3 has 12 residues. The CD4+ fraction was divided into a CD45RA+ naive subset and a CD45RA-negative memory subset. Here immunoSEQ multiplex PCR was the method, and the copy in TCRdb shows in-frame clones only, minus some. Among under 300,000 clones listed, approximately 70% were seen once. In the case of this clone: Its specificity is not known.

Sequencing was done on a sample of memory CD4+ T cells sorted from blood. Specified subset: CD45RA-negative fraction. V usage is TRBV29-1 and J usage is TRBJ1-4, with 8 bases matching TRBD1. This clonotype originated in a man aged 25 to 40 in good health. For the CDR3, the DNA is TGCAGCGGCCAACAGGGGGGTGAAAAACTGTTTTTT. Its protein product is CSGQQGGEKLFF. The full variable domain, in which reference TRBV29-1 and TRBJ1-4 provide the parts outside the CDR3, is SAVISQKPSRDICQRGTSLTIQCQVDSQVTMMFWYRQQPGQSLTLIATANQGSEATYESGFVIDKFPISRPNLTFSTLTVSNMSPEDSSIYLCSGQQGGEKLFFGSGTQLSVL.